The subject of this entry is one T cell receptor (beta chain). Its antigen is not known. Profiled with immunoSEQ multiplex PCR; TCRdb holds only in-frame clones, not every one. This sample carries about 2.1 million clones, roughly 93% of them seen once, and the ten largest clones take around 1.7%. Naive-designated CD8 cells lacked CD45RO, were positively enriched for CCR7, and omitted terminally differentiated effector memory CD45RA+ cells. Only Caucasian adults living in Nashville, Tennessee served as donors. The CDR3 has 13 residues. Deletions cut 3 bases from V and 4 bases from J, with 10 bases between. Germline V gives CDR1 SGDLS, CDR2 YYNGEE. This sample was included in a study of shared clonotypes between healthy human individuals. Study-level background: Three plates each covered CD4 naive and memory; CD8 naive two, CD8 memory one.

Study-wide points: On the whole, naive subsets had larger estimated richness than memory subsets had.

V usage is TRBV9 and J usage is TRBJ1-1; D not certain. This TCR was sampled from a man aged 18 to 30 in good health. Some clones in this sample may be carry-over from other donors' samples. The sequencing input was naive CD8+ T cells from PBMCs. The CDR3 loop is CASSGTKATEAFF. CDR3 in DNA: TGTGCCAGCAGCGGCACGAAGGCCACTGAAGCTTTCTTT.